One sample yielded the 20 T cell receptor beta chains listed below, sequenced in a study of shared clonotypes between healthy human individuals. Generated by immunoSEQ multiplex PCR, the TCRdb table keeps only in-frame clones and is missing some. The data show roughly 2.5 million clones, around nine tenths seen once. The material sequenced was naive CD4+ T cells sorted from blood. Subset denoted: CD45RA+ positively selected. Source of these receptors: a young man in good health.

This clone has a single count. The identical CDR3 is also encoded by other nucleotide sequences in the sample. J is TRBJ2-7 and V is TRBV5-1, with 8 bases identical to TRBD2. Germline loops: CDR1 SGHRS, CDR2 YFSETQ. V lost 4 bases to trimming and J lost 1 base; unmatched junction nucleotides: 1. This CDR3 is 13 amino acids long. CDR3 sequence reads: CASSPGGSYEQYF. The CDR3 DNA follows: TGCGCCAGCAGCCCGGGGGGGTCCTACGAGCAGTACTTC.

The chain combines TRBV5-1 with TRBJ2-5, with D perhaps matching TRBD1 (6 bases). Germline CDR1 SGHRS, CDR2 YFSETQ. The CDR3 spans 13 residues. V was shortened by 7 bases and J by 2 bases, with 12 bases between the two germline ends. DNA of the CDR3: TGCGCCAGCGCACAGGGCGGGCAAGAGACCCAGTACTTC. Protein: CASAQGGQETQYF.

The genes are TRBV30 and TRBJ1-1; D perhaps matches TRBD1 (5 bases). In germline, CDR1 is GTSNPN, CDR2 SVGIG (reference sequence). CDR3 length equals 13 residues. Trimming took off 3 bases at V and 1 base at J, with 9 bases between the two ends. CDR3 protein: CAWSGQRNTEAFF. CDR3 in DNA: TGTGCCTGGAGCGGACAAAGGAACACTGAAGCTTTCTTT.

The V gene is TRBV6-6, the J gene TRBJ2-5; 11 nucleotides align to TRBD2. The CDR3 is made up of 16 amino acids. The germline CDR1 and CDR2 sequences are MNHNY and SVGAGI (reference sequence). The junction had 5 bases not matched to a gene; V was cut back by 5 bases and J by 0 bases. DNA of the CDR3: TGTGCCAGCAGTAAGGGACTAGCGGATTACCAAGAGACCCAGTACTTC. Its translation: CASSKGLADYQETQYF.

This rearrangement joins TRBV28 to TRBJ2-5; D is possibly TRBD1 (5 bases). The V gene lost 3 bases and the J gene lost 1 base, with 12 bases spanning the gap. Germline CDR1 is MDHEN and CDR2 is SYDVKM. The CDR3 runs 15 residues. The CDR3 region is CASSFIRAGQETQYF. The CDR3 nucleotides are TGTGCCAGCAGTTTTATCAGGGCAGGCCAAGAGACCCAGTACTTC.

CDR3 loop: CASGTGETNEKLFF. CDR3 bases: TGCGCCAGTGGGACAGGGGAAACTAATGAAAAACTGTTTTTT. V is TRBV5-1 and J is TRBJ1-4; 10 bases fit TRBD1. V shed 8 bases and J 1 base; nucleotides not matched to a gene: 2. Germline loops: CDR1 SGHRS, CDR2 YFSETQ. The CDR3 runs to 14 residues.

The sample holds one count of this clone. This chain joins TRBV11-2 and TRBJ2-1, with TRBD2 identical over 9 bases. From germline, CDR1 is SGHAT and CDR2 FQNNGV. J gave up 5 bases and V 4 bases, and 6 bases lay outside the gene matches. The CDR3 loop spans 15 amino acids. The CDR3 reads CASSSVAGDNNEQFF. The DNA for the CDR3 is TGTGCCAGCAGCTCAGTAGCGGGGGACAACAATGAGCAGTTCTTC.

The chain couples TRBV5-1 to TRBJ2-3, with TRBD2 as a possible D gene (7 bases). V gave up 4 bases and J gave up 0 bases, with 15 bases separating them. The CDR3 has 16 residues. Germline assignment: CDR1 SGHRS and CDR2 YFSETQ. The CDR3 here is CASSLNAGASTDTQYF. Here the CDR3 DNA reads TGCGCCAGCAGCCTGAATGCGGGGGCTAGCACAGATACGCAGTATTTT.

This clone was observed a few times. The chain combines TRBV6-6 with TRBJ1-6; TRBD1 is a possible D gene (5 bases). Trimming shortened V by 7 bases and J by 6 bases, and 10 bases separated the two germline ends. The CDR3 loop spans 13 amino acids. The V gene's germline CDR1 is MNHNY and CDR2 SVGAGI (reference sequence). The CDR3 loop reads CASTWGGNSPLHF. CDR3 DNA: TGTGCCAGCACATGGGGGGGTAATTCACCCCTCCACTTT.

The V and J genes are TRBV18 and TRBJ1-4; TRBD1 agrees at 7 bases. J was trimmed by 7 bases and V by 3 bases; bases with no gene match: 8. Germline V gene data show CDR1 as KGHSH and CDR2 as LQKENI. The CDR3 covers 15 residues. The CDR3 loop is CASSPGQREVEKLFF. The CDR3 DNA sequence: TGTGCCAGCTCACCGGGACAGCGAGAGGTTGAAAAACTGTTTTTT.

The rearrangement links TRBV30 to TRBJ1-6; TRBD1 matches at 9 bases. CDR3 length: 12 amino acids. Per the germline V gene, CDR1 is GTSNPN and CDR2 is SVGIG (reference sequence). J gave up 9 bases and V 7 bases, and 4 bases lay outside the gene matches. The CDR3 DNA reads as TGTGCCTCGGACAGGGGCGTTTCACCCCTCCACTTT. It yields the protein CASDRGVSPLHF.

The CDR3 nucleotides read TGTGCCAGCAGTGAAGCGATAACAGTCACCGGGGAGCTGTTTTTT. Its protein is CASSEAITVTGELFF. The chain carries TRBV6-1 and TRBJ2-2, with D uncertain. The CDR3 consists of 15 residues. V lost 0 bases and J 4 bases, leaving 9 bases between the germline ends. From germline, CDR1 is MNHNS and CDR2 SASEGT.

A single count supports this clone. The chain joins TRBV4-1 to TRBJ2-1; D tentatively reads TRBD1 or TRBD2 (5 bases each). Trimming removed 0 bases from V and 8 bases from J, with 14 bases in between. CDR3 length: 15 amino acids. Germline loops: CDR1 MGHRA, CDR2 YSYEKL. CDR3 amino acids: CASSQEYGAVYEQFF. The CDR3 DNA follows: TGCGCCAGCAGCCAAGAGTACGGGGCCGTCTATGAGCAGTTCTTC.

The J gene is TRBJ1-3, the V gene TRBV5-1, with TRBD1 matching over 11 bases. The trim removed 4 bases at V and 0 bases at J, leaving 6 bases unmatched. The CDR3 runs to 17 residues. Germline V gene lookup returns CDR1 SGHRS and CDR2 YFSETQ. CDR3 in DNA: TGCGCCAGCAGCGCCCGAGGGACAGGGGGCTCTGGAAACACCATATATTTT. Its translation is CASSARGTGGSGNTIYF.

The rearrangement links TRBV6-1 to TRBJ2-7, with 7 positions matching TRBD1. Trimming at V came to 4 bases and at J to 5 bases, leaving 8 bases not matched to a gene. Germline lookup yields CDR1 MNHNS and CDR2 SASEGT. The CDR3 totals 14 residues. The CDR3 bases are TGTGCCAGCAGTGCAGATGACAGGGCCCACGAGCAGTACTTC. Protein product: CASSADDRAHEQYF.

The V and J genes are TRBV6-1 and TRBJ2-7; maybe TRBD1 (7 bases). This CDR3 contains 15 residues. The V gene's germline CDR1 is MNHNS and CDR2 SASEGT. V was shortened by 3 bases and J by 1 base, with 13 bases between the two germline ends. CDR3 in DNA: TGTGCCAGCAGTGACCAGGGGGGTAGATCCTACGAGCAGTACTTC. It is translated as CASSDQGGRSYEQYF.

The J gene is TRBJ2-7, the V gene TRBV7-9; D might be TRBD1 or TRBD2, each matching 5 bases. There are 13 residues in the CDR3. Germline-derived CDR1 and CDR2 are SEHNR and FQNEAQ (reference sequence). V lost 5 bases to trimming and J lost 5 bases, with 13 bases between them. This chain's CDR3 is CASSLTRGDEQYF. The CDR3 DNA is TGTGCCAGCAGCCTCACCCGGGGCGACGAGCAGTACTTC.

The J gene is TRBJ2-1, the V gene TRBV19; D gene ambiguous. V was trimmed by 9 bases and J by 4 bases, leaving 7 bases between them. Germline V gene sequence: CDR1 LNHDA, CDR2 SQIVND (reference sequence). The CDR3 runs to 11 residues. CDR3 amino acids: CARGSYNEQFF. CDR3 in DNA: TGTGCCAGAGGGTCTTACAATGAGCAGTTCTTC.

CDR3 bases: TGTGCCAGCAGCTTATTGGGCCAGGATTCACCCCTCCACTTT. Its protein product is CASSLLGQDSPLHF. The chain carries TRBV5-5 and TRBJ1-6, with unresolved D. The CDR3 contains 14 residues. Germline V CDR1 and CDR2: SGHKS, YYEKEE (reference sequence). The V end was cut by 2 bases, the J end by 8 bases, with 11 bases between.

This rearrangement joins TRBV6-5 to TRBJ2-1; D perhaps matches TRBD2 (5 bases). From germline, CDR1 is MNHEY and CDR2 SVGAGI. Deletions cut 4 bases from V and 0 bases from J, with 13 bases between. CDR3 length: 16 residues. The CDR3 sequence: CASSSLRTGSYNEQFF. In DNA form, the CDR3 reads TGTGCCAGCAGTTCCCTGCGGACTGGCTCCTACAATGAGCAGTTCTTC.